A selection of T cell receptor beta chains follows, all from one sample in a study of cytomegalovirus exposure and HLA in healthy donors. The repertoire was sequenced with immunoSEQ multiplex PCR; TCRdb's copy has only in-frame clones and lacks some. The sample holds about 130,000 clones, 84% seen once. The sample taken for sequencing was PBMCs. These receptors were obtained from a man over 45 in good health and CMV-seronegative. Each CDR3 is given with its conserved first and last residue. Rows may omit the clone size; those that give it use once, few, many or a size class.

v_gene: TRBV19
abundance: -
CDR3aa: CASSTGQVETQYF

v_gene: TRBV18
abundance: -
CDR3aa: CASSPLGLANEQFF

v_gene: TRBV6-5
abundance: -
CDR3aa: CASSRQGGQETQYF

v_gene: TRBV6-4
abundance: -
CDR3aa: CASSDSRTGGLRAVLREYF

v_gene: TRBV27
abundance: -
CDR3aa: CASTERQGFGEQYF

v_gene: TRBV12-5
abundance: -
CDR3aa: CASGLGTAQETQYF

v_gene: TRBV15
abundance: once
CDR3aa: CATSKAGGTQHF

v_gene: TRBV21-1
abundance: -
CDR3aa: CASSLRLGYNEQFF

v_gene: TRBV5-1
abundance: -
CDR3aa: CASSSGGRDTQYF

v_gene: TRBV2
abundance: -
CDR3aa: CASKEGAGGVRYTF

v_gene: TRBV10-3
abundance: -
CDR3aa: CAISEPGQGYSYEQYF

v_gene: TRBV5-1
abundance: -
CDR3aa: CASSLKGSGDTEAFF

v_gene: TRBV30
abundance: -
CDR3aa: CAWVGTSGESLYNEQFF

v_gene: TRBV29-1
abundance: few
CDR3aa: CSVELSLPGYTF

v_gene: TRBV18
abundance: -
CDR3aa: CASSPGQGAESYTF

v_gene: TRBV5-4
abundance: -
CDR3aa: CASSFIIDTTGELFF

v_gene: TRBV10-2
abundance: -
CDR3aa: CASSYGTGEVDTQYF

v_gene: TRBV12-5
abundance: once
CDR3aa: CASGLVLGRTGQQFF

v_gene: TRBV4-1
abundance: -
CDR3aa: CASSLRTPGNTIYF

v_gene: TRBV5-8
abundance: -
CDR3aa: CASSSGQGRETQYF

v_gene: TRBV27
abundance: -
CDR3aa: CASSLLSGAPLHF

v_gene: TRBV5-1
abundance: -
CDR3aa: CASSPRLAGFYNEQFF

v_gene: TRBV7-2
abundance: -
CDR3aa: CASSLARTGRTEAFF

v_gene: TRBV5-1
abundance: -
CDR3aa: CASSLWGGKNTEAFF

v_gene: TRBV5-1
abundance: -
CDR3aa: CASSLERGNEKLFF

v_gene: TRBV5-5
abundance: few
CDR3aa: CASSREAGNQPQHF

v_gene: TRBV11-2
abundance: once
CDR3aa: CASSLAGQKYYEQYF

v_gene: TRBV5-4
abundance: -
CDR3aa: CASSLAASGYEQYF

v_gene: TRBV4-1
abundance: -
CDR3aa: CASSQPLTSGETSTQQYF

v_gene: TRBV5-1
abundance: -
CDR3aa: CASSLAPTGPKSPLHF

v_gene: TRBV12-5
abundance: -
CDR3aa: CASGLAGGRTREQYF

v_gene: TRBV9
abundance: once
CDR3aa: CASSAGLNGQETQYF

v_gene: TRBV27
abundance: -
CDR3aa: CASSSLRTAQETQYF

v_gene: TRBV27
abundance: -
CDR3aa: CASRRDLSTSYEQYF

v_gene: TRBV2
abundance: -
CDR3aa: CASSTHFGTAYGYTF

v_gene: TRBV6-6
abundance: -
CDR3aa: CASSYSRDRGFEQYF

v_gene: TRBV10-3
abundance: -
CDR3aa: CAISEPGVVPNEQFF